One and the same sample provided the 15 T cell receptor beta chains below, sequenced in a study of early T cells in non-severe SARS-CoV-2 infection. TCRdb itself ran the 5' RACE reads through MiXCR, one entry per CDR3 protein. The sample lists 59,000 or so distinct CDR3 sequences, about 12% seen once, with 1.2% to 1.5% in the top ten. The material sequenced was whole blood, taken at baseline. Every receptor here comes from an adult who was a healthcare worker with PCR-confirmed SARS-CoV-2 infection or an uninfected control (not recorded which).

In its sample, this clonotype was seen a few times. The gene calls are TRBV28 and TRBJ1-1; D unclear. Trimming pared 4 bases from V and 10 bases from J, leaving 13 bases between. CDR1 and CDR2 from the germline V gene are MDHEN and SYDVKM. The CDR3 covers 12 residues. The CDR3 region is CASSSWEWRAFF. The CDR3 coding sequence is TGTGCCAGCAGTTCCTGGGAGTGGCGAGCTTTCTTT.

This clonotype was detected only a few times. The chain uses TRBV29-1 and TRBJ1-1; D is undetermined. The CDR3 runs 11 residues. V lost 3 bases and J 3 bases, leaving 5 bases between the germline ends. Germline assignment: CDR1 SQVTM and CDR2 ANQGSEA. Written as DNA, the CDR3 is TGCAGCGTTGATTCCGACACTGAAGCTTTCTTT. This codes for CSVDSDTEAFF.

This chain joins TRBV6-1 and TRBJ2-3; 8 bases line up with TRBD1. This CDR3 is 17 amino acids long. The V segment lost 5 bases and the J segment 1 base; nucleotides outside the gene matches: 11. CDR1 and CDR2 (germline): MNHNS, SASEGT. CDR3 nucleotides: TGTGCCAGCAGTCGCGAGCTACCGGGACAGGGCACAGATACGCAGTATTTT. Its translation is CASSRELPGQGTDTQYF.

V gene TRBV2 combines with J gene TRBJ2-5; no reliable D call. Germline-derived CDR1 and CDR2 are SNHLY and FYNNEI. Trimming removed 11 bases at V and 7 bases at J, with 14 bases between. The CDR3 runs to 11 residues. CDR3 loop: CAVKDPGTQYF. In nucleotides, the CDR3 is TGTGCCGTCAAGGACCCCGGGACCCAGTACTTC.

This clonotype was seen at least ten times. The chain is built from TRBV2 and TRBJ2-7; D is possibly TRBD1 or TRBD2 (5 bases each). Germline V gene sequence: CDR1 SNHLY, CDR2 FYNNEI. The CDR3 is 15 amino acids. The germline V and J ends were trimmed by 6 bases and 6 bases, with 21 bases remaining between them. The CDR3 nucleotides read TGTGCCAGCAGAACGGAGGCCATTCGGGGCGGCGAGCAGTACTTC. This codes for CASRTEAIRGGEQYF.

This clonotype has only a few counts. The V gene is TRBV6-2 or TRBV6-3, the J gene TRBJ2-5; 10 positions match TRBD1. The CDR3 spans 15 residues. Germline lookup yields CDR1 MNHEY and CDR2 SVGEGT. J was trimmed by 3 bases and V by 5 bases; bases with no gene match: 6. CDR3 region: CASSNPTGGEETQYF. CDR3 sequence (DNA): TGTGCCAGCAGTAACCCGACAGGGGGCGAAGAGACCCAGTACTTC.

This clonotype was detected many times. The chain uses TRBV12-3 or TRBV12-4 and TRBJ2-4; tentative D call: TRBD1 (5 bases). Trimming left V 6 bases short and J 0 bases short, with 9 bases between. The CDR3 extends over 14 amino acids. The CDR3 is CASSLTEAKNIQYF. CDR3 bases: TGTGCCAGCAGCTTGACAGAAGCCAAAAACATTCAGTACTTC.

This chain joins TRBV5-6 and TRBJ2-4, with unresolved D. V shed 0 bases and J shed 8 bases, with 12 bases lying between them. Germline CDR1 SGHDT, CDR2 YYEEEE. There are 14 residues in the CDR3. The CDR3 here is CASSLGVLHDIQYF. The CDR3 DNA reads TGTGCCAGCAGCTTGGGCGTCCTCCATGACATTCAGTACTTC.

This sequence joins TRBV10-2 and TRBJ2-7; D is unclear. CDR3 length equals 13 residues. Germline CDR1 WSHSY, CDR2 SAAADI. Trimming took 3 bases from V and 1 from J, leaving 7 bases between them. The DNA of the CDR3 is TGCGCCAGCAGTGACAGACCATCCTACGAGCAGTACTTC. Protein: CASSDRPSYEQYF.

This clonotype was found a few times. This rearrangement joins TRBV19 to TRBJ1-5, with 7 bases fitting TRBD1. Germline CDR1 and CDR2: LNHDA and SQIVND (reference sequence). The CDR3 is 13 residues long. V shed 5 bases and J 5 bases; nucleotides not matched to a gene: 3. The CDR3 protein is CASSDRDYQPQHF. The DNA for the CDR3 is TGTGCCAGTAGTGACAGGGACTATCAGCCCCAGCATTTT.

This chain uses TRBV2 with TRBJ2-5; TRBD2 matches at 12 bases. The CDR3 runs to 14 residues. From germline, CDR1 is SNHLY and CDR2 FYNNEI. Trimming took 7 bases from V and 2 from J; bases not matched to a gene: 2. CDR3 DNA: TGTGCCAGCACCGGGACTAGCGGGCAAGAGACCCAGTACTTC. This translates into CASTGTSGQETQYF.

The V call is TRBV21-1, the J call TRBJ2-1; no DNA check was done on the table's D call, TRBD1. TRBV21-1 is assigned pseudogene status. CDR3 length: 15 amino acids. The CDR3 protein is CASSMPIPQDNEQFF. Written as DNA, the CDR3 is TGTGCCAGCAGCATGCCTATCCCACAGGACAATGAGCAGTTCTTC.

This clonotype was detected a few times. The V call is TRBV7-2, the J call TRBJ2-5; D is perhaps TRBD2 (5 bases). The germline CDR1 and CDR2 sequences are SGHTA and FQGNSA. Trimming removed 1 base from V and 5 bases from J, with 8 bases in between. The CDR3 contains 13 residues. CDR3 DNA: TGTGCCAGCAGCTTAGACAGAGGGGAGACCCAGTACTTC. It translates to CASSLDRGETQYF.

This clonotype is termed medium-sized. The CDR3 loop reads CASRRHEGVNIQYF. CDR3 coding DNA: TGTGCCAGCCGAAGACACGAAGGGGTGAACATTCAGTACTTC. The chain carries TRBV6-5 and TRBJ2-4, with D possibly matching TRBD1 (5 bases). The CDR3 totals 14 residues. Trimming shortened V by 8 bases and J by 7 bases, and 18 bases separated the two germline ends. CDR1 is MNHEY and CDR2 is SVGAGI in the germline V gene.

This clonotype showed up many times. The CDR3 spells CASSMGQGVYEQYF. As DNA, the CDR3 is TGTGCCAGTAGTATGGGACAGGGGGTGTACGAGCAGTACTTC. J is TRBJ2-7 and V is TRBV19; 11 bases are shared with TRBD1. Losses at the gene ends were 3 bases for V and 4 bases for J; bases not matched to a gene: 2. This CDR3 region has 14 residues. Germline assignment: CDR1 LNHDA and CDR2 SQIVND (reference sequence). Full variable domain (outside the CDR3, taken from reference TRBV19 and TRBJ2-7): DGGITQSPKYLFRKEGQNVTLSCEQNLNHDAMYWYRQDPGQGLRLIYYSQIVNDFQKGDIAEGYSVSREKKESFPLTVTSAQKNPTAFYLCASSMGQGVYEQYFGPGTRLTVT.